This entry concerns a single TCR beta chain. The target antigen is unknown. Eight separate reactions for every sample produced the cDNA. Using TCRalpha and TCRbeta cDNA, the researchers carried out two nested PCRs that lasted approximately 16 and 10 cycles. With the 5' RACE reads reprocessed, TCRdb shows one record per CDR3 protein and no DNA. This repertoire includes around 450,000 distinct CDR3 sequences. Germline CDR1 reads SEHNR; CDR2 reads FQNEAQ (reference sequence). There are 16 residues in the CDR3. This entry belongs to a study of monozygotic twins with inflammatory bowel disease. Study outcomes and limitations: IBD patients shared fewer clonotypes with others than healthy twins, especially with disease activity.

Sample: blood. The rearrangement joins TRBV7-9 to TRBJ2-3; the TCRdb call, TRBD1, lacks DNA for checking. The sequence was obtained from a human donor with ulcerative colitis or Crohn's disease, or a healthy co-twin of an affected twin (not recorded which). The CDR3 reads CASRSGHQSSTDTQYF.